Shown below are 13 T cell receptor beta chains from a single sample sequenced in a study of blood T cell repertoires in COVID-19. This table comes from immunoSEQ multiplex PCR, and its TCRdb copy is limited to in-frame clones, with some not included. The table includes approximately 69,000 clones, approximately 79% detected once. Sequenced input: peripheral blood. The receptors here all came from a human donor in a cohort sampled during active COVID-19.

V is TRBV27 and J is TRBJ1-5; 8 nucleotides match TRBD1. The CDR3 consists of 17 residues. Germline V lookup: CDR1 MNHEY, CDR2 SMNVEV (reference sequence). V shed 4 bases and J 2 bases; nucleotides not matched to a gene: 10. CDR3 nucleotide sequence: TGTGCCAGCAGTTCTGGACAGGGACGGGCTGGCAATCAGCCCCAGCATTTT. Its translation: CASSSGQGRAGNQPQHF.

This clone has just a few counts. The chain couples TRBV2 to TRBJ2-4; 7 positions match TRBD1. The CDR3 length is 12 residues. The trim removed 4 bases at V and 8 bases at J, leaving 2 bases unmatched. The V gene's germline CDR1 is SNHLY and CDR2 FYNNEI. CDR3 amino acids: CASSGTGYIQYF. The CDR3 DNA is TGTGCCAGCAGTGGGACAGGCTACATTCAGTACTTC.

This rearrangement joins TRBV4-1 to TRBJ1-1; weak D call: TRBD1 (5 bases). Germline CDR1 reads MGHRA; CDR2 reads YSYEKL. The V and J ends lost 0 bases and 3 bases respectively, with 17 bases between them. The CDR3 is 17 amino acids. CDR3 amino acids: CASSQDGREGSHTEAFF. The CDR3 bases are TGCGCCAGCAGCCAAGATGGCAGGGAAGGGTCGCACACTGAAGCTTTCTTT.

This rearrangement joins TRBV2 to TRBJ2-7; tentative D call: TRBD2 (5 bases). The CDR3 extends over 13 amino acids. CDR1 is SNHLY and CDR2 is FYNNEI in the germline V gene. Trimming took off 3 bases at V and 3 bases at J, with 9 bases between the two ends. DNA for the CDR3: TGTGCCAGCAGTGATCGGGGTGGCTACGAGCAGTACTTC. It translates to CASSDRGGYEQYF.

V gene TRBV19 combines with J gene TRBJ1-1, with a weak D call TRBD1 (5 bases). The CDR3 loop spans 14 amino acids. The V gene's germline CDR1 is LNHDA and CDR2 SQIVND (reference sequence). Deletions cut 8 bases from V and 7 bases from J, with 20 bases between. Here the CDR3 DNA reads TGTGCCAGTCACCTCCCGGGGGTGGACGGTGAAGCTTTCTTT. Translation gives CASHLPGVDGEAFF.

The chain employs TRBV3-1 (or the pseudogene TRBV3-2) and TRBJ2-1; TRBD1 agrees at 7 bases. V gave up 4 bases and J gave up 3 bases; unmatched junction bases: 6. The CDR3 has 15 amino acids. Germline V gene data show CDR1 as LGHDT and CDR2 as YNNKEL (reference sequence). CDR3 residues: CASSRGQDNYNEQFF. The CDR3 coding sequence is TGTGCCAGCAGCCGCGGACAGGACAACTACAATGAGCAGTTCTTC.

The chain carries TRBV5-1 and TRBJ1-1; a weak D match, TRBD1 (5 bases). Trimming removed 1 base at V and 0 bases at J, with 10 bases between. Germline loops: CDR1 SGHRS, CDR2 YFSETQ. The CDR3 spans 15 residues. The DNA of the CDR3 is TGCGCCAGCAGCTTGACAGGTCCTATGAACACTGAAGCTTTCTTT. Protein product: CASSLTGPMNTEAFF. Looking up the rest from reference TRBV5-1 and TRBJ1-1 gives the full variable domain: KAGVTQTPRYLIKTRGQQVTLSCSPISGHRSVSWYQQTPGQGLQFLFEYFSETQRNKGNFPGRFSGRQFSNSRSEMNVSTLELGDSALYLCASSLTGPMNTEAFFGQGTRLTVV.

The chain has TRBV29-1 and TRBJ2-7; the D is unclear. The V end lost 2 bases, the J end lost 0 bases, and 8 bases lay between the germline ends. The CDR3 loop spans 13 amino acids. Germline V lookup: CDR1 SQVTM, CDR2 ANQGSEA. The CDR3 DNA reads TGCAGCGTTGAATCAGGCCGCTCCTACGAGCAGTACTTC. Amino acids: CSVESGRSYEQYF.

This clone appeared a few times. The V call is TRBV6-6, the J call TRBJ2-1; D may be TRBD1 (7 bases). Trimming shortened V by 5 bases and J by 5 bases, and 19 bases separated the two germline ends. This CDR3 comprises 16 residues. Germline loops: CDR1 MNHNY, CDR2 SVGAGI (reference sequence). In DNA, the CDR3 is TGTGCCAGCAGTCGACGGGGGACAGCTTCCAACAATGAGCAGTTCTTC. Its translation: CASSRRGTASNNEQFF.

The rearrangement uses TRBV28 and TRBJ2-7; TRBD2 is a possible D gene (5 bases). Trimming left V 5 bases short and J 0 bases short, with 11 bases between. CDR1 and CDR2 from the germline V gene are MDHEN and SYDVKM. The CDR3 loop spans 14 amino acids. CDR3: CASSEAGGSYEQYF. The CDR3 DNA is TGTGCCAGCAGTGAGGCGGGCGGCTCCTACGAGCAGTACTTC. The full variable domain, completed using reference TRBV28 and TRBJ2-7, is DVKVTQSSRYLVKRTGEKVFLECVQDMDHENMFWYRQDPGLGLRLIYFSYDVKMKEKGDIPEGYSVSREKKERFSLILESASTNQTSMYLCASSEAGGSYEQYFGPGTRLTVT.

Only one count was recorded for this clone. This chain uses TRBV6-6 with TRBJ2-7; 7 bases fit TRBD2. This CDR3 region has 15 residues. In germline, CDR1 is MNHNY, CDR2 SVGAGI (reference sequence). V lost 1 base, J lost 5 bases, and 8 bases stayed unmatched. For the CDR3, the DNA is TGTGCCAGCAGTTACTTGGGCGGGAGAGTCGACGAGCAGTACTTC. This codes for CASSYLGGRVDEQYF.

This clone was recorded only once. V is TRBV6-6 and J is TRBJ1-2, with a weak D call TRBD1 (5 bases). There are 14 residues in the CDR3. Germline CDR1 reads MNHNY; CDR2 reads SVGAGI (reference sequence). V dropped 2 bases and J dropped 3 bases, with 10 bases sitting between them. CDR3 sequence: CASSYAGYDYGYTF. The CDR3 DNA is TGTGCCAGCAGTTACGCAGGGTACGACTATGGCTACACCTTC.

V is TRBV5-5 and J is TRBJ2-5; perhaps TRBD2 as D (6 bases). The CDR3 has 16 amino acids. Per the germline V gene, CDR1 is SGHKS and CDR2 is YYEKEE (reference sequence). V was clipped by 6 bases and J by 2 bases, with 20 bases between them. The CDR3 bases are TGTGCCAGCACCCTGGGGGAGCGGGCCTATCAAGAGACCCAGTACTTC. It codes for CASTLGERAYQETQYF.